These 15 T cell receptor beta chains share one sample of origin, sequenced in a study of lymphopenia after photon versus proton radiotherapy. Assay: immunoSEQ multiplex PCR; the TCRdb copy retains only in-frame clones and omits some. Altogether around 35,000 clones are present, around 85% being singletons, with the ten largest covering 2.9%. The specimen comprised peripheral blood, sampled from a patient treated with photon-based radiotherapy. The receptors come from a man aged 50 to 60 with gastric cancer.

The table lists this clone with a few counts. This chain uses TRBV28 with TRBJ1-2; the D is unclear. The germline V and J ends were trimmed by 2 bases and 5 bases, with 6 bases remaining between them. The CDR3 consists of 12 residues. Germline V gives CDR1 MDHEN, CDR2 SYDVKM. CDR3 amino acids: CASSLNKYGYTF. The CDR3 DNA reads TGTGCCAGCAGTTTAAATAAGTATGGCTACACCTTC.

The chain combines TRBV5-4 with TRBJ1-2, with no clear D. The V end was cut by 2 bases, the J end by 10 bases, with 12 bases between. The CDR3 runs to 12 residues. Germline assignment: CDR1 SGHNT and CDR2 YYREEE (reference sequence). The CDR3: CASSFVVGVYTF. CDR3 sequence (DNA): TGTGCCAGCAGCTTTGTGGTGGGAGTCTACACCTTC.

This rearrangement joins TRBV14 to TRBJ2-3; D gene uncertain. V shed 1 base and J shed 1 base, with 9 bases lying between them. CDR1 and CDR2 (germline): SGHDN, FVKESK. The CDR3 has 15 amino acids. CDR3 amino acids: CASSQGRAGTDTQYF. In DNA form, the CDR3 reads TGTGCCAGCAGCCAAGGACGGGCAGGCACAGATACGCAGTATTTT. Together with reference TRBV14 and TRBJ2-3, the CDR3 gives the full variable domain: EAGVTQFPSHSVIEKGQTVTLRCDPISGHDNLYWYRRVMGKEIKFLLHFVKESKQDESGMPNNRFLAERTGGTYSTLKVQPAELEDSGVYFCASSQGRAGTDTQYFGPGTRLTVL.

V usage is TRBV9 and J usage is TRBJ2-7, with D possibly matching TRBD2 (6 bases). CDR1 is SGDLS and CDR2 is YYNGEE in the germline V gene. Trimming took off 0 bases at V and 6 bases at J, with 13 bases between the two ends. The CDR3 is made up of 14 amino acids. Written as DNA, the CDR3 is TGTGCCAGCAGCGTAGCGGCGGAGGGGCCCGAGCAGTACTTC. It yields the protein CASSVAAEGPEQYF.

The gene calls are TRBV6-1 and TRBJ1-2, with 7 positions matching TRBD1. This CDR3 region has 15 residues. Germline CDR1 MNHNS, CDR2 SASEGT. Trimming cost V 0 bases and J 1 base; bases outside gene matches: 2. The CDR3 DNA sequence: TGTGCCAGCAGTGAAGCGGGACAGCTTAACTATGGCTACACCTTC. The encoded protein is CASSEAGQLNYGYTF.

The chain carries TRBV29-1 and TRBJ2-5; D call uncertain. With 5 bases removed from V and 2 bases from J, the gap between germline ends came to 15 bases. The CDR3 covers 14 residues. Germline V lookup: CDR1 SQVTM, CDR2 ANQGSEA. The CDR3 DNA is TGCAGCGTTTCGGGCCATATTATTCAAGAGACCCAGTACTTC. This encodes CSVSGHIIQETQYF.

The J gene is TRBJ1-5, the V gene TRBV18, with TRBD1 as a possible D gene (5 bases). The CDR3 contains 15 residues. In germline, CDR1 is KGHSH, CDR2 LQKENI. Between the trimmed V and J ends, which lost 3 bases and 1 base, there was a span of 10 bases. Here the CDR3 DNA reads TGTGCCAGCTCACCCGGACGGGGGAGCAATCAGCCCCAGCATTTT. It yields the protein CASSPGRGSNQPQHF.

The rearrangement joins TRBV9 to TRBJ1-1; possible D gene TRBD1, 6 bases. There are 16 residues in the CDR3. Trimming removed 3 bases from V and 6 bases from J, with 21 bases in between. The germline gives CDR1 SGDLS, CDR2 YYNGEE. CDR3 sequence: CASSDKRGRGESEAFF. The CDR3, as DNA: TGTGCCAGCAGCGACAAAAGGGGGAGGGGAGAATCTGAAGCTTTCTTT.

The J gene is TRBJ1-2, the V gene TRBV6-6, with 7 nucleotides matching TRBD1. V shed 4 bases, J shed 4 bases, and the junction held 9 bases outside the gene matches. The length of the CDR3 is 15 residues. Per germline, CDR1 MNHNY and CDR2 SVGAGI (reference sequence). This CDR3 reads CASSFDRALIYGYTF. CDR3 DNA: TGTGCCAGCAGTTTTGACAGGGCGCTAATCTATGGCTACACCTTC.

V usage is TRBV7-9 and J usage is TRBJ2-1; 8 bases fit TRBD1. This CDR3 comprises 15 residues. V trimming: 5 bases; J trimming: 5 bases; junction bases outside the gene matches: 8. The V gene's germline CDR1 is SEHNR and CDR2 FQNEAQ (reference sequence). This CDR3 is CASSPRQGTNNEQFF. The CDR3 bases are TGTGCCAGCAGCCCCCGACAGGGGACAAACAATGAGCAGTTCTTC.

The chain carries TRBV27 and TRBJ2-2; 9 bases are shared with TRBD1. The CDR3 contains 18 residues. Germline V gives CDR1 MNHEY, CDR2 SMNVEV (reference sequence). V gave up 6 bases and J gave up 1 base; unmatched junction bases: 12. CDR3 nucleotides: TGTGCCAGCAGAATACCCGGGACAGGGACGAAGAACACCGGGGAGCTGTTTTTT. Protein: CASRIPGTGTKNTGELFF.

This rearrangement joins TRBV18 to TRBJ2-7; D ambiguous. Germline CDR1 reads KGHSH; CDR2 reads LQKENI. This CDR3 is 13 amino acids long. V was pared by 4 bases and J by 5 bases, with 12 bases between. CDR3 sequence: CASSHNRPDEQYF. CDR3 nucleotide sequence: TGTGCCAGCTCACATAACCGGCCCGACGAGCAGTACTTC. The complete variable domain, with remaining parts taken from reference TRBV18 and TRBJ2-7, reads NAGVMQNPRHLVRRRGQEARLRCSPMKGHSHVYWYRQLPEEGLKFMVYLQKENIIDESGMPKERFSAEFPKEGPSILRIQQVVRGDSAAYFCASSHNRPDEQYFGPGTRLTVT.

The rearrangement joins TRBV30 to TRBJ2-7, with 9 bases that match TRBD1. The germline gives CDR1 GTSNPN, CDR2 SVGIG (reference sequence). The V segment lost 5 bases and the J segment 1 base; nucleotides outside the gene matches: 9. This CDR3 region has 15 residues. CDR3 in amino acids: CAWRRDRALSYEQYF. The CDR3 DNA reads TGTGCCTGGCGTCGGGACAGGGCTCTTTCCTACGAGCAGTACTTC.

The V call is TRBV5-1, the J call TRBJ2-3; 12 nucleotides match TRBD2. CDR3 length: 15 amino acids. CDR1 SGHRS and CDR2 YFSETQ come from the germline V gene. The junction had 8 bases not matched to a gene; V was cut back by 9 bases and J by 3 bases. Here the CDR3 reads CATYPTSGRTDTQYF. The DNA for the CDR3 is TGCGCCACCTACCCAACTAGCGGGAGGACAGATACGCAGTATTTT.

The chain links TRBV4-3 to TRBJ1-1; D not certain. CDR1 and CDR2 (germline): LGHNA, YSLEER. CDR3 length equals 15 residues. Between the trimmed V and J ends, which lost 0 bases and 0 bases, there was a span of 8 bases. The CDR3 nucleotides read TGCGCCAGCAGCCAAGAACGGGGAATGAACACTGAAGCTTTCTTT. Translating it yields CASSQERGMNTEAFF.